Presented here are 27 T cell receptor beta chains from one specimen sequenced in a study of Graves' ophthalmopathy and Graves' hyperthyroidism. RNA transcripts served as template for amplifying TCR beta CDR3 sequences. The library came from an HTBI-primed first-round RT-PCR and a second-round multiplex PCR. In TCRdb, the multiplex PCR reads were re-called with MiXCR into one record per CDR3 protein. This table holds 560,000 or so distinct CDR3 sequences, less than 40% found once. Sequenced: peripheral blood or thyroid tissue (not recorded which). The receptors were gathered from an adult man with Graves' hyperthyroidism.

The CDR3: CASSSDGAREQYF. The CDR3 DNA sequence: TGTGCCAGCAGCTCCGATGGGGCGCGCGAGCAGTACTTC. The chain uses TRBV11-1 and TRBJ2-7; maybe TRBD1 (5 bases). Trimming stripped 4 bases from V and 6 bases from J, with 13 bases between. This CDR3 spans 13 amino acids. Germline V gives CDR1 SGHAT, CDR2 FQDESV (reference sequence). The full variable domain, in which reference TRBV11-1 and TRBJ2-7 provide the parts outside the CDR3, is EAEVAQSPRYKITEKSQAVAFWCDPISGHATLYWYRQILGQGPELLVQFQDESVVDDSQLPKDRFSAERLKGVDSTLKIQPAELGDSAMYLCASSSDGAREQYFGPGTRLTVT.

J is TRBJ2-7 and V is TRBV7-6; 7 bases match TRBD1. This CDR3 region has 17 residues. Germline CDR1 SGHVS, CDR2 FNYEAQ. J was trimmed by 3 bases and V by 2 bases; bases with no gene match: 13. In DNA, the CDR3 is TGTGCCAGCAGCTTAACCATAGGACAGGTCTATGGCTACGAGCAGTACTTC. Residues: CASSLTIGQVYGYEQYF.

This clonotype has just one count. The rearrangement joins TRBV12-3 or TRBV12-4 to TRBJ2-5, with a weak D call TRBD1 (7 bases). Trimming cost V 6 bases and J 3 bases, with 14 bases left between them. The CDR3 sequence is 14 residues long. The CDR3 coding sequence is TGTGCCAGCAGGGCTGACAGGGAGGAAGAGACCCAGTACTTC. It translates to CASRADREEETQYF.

This clonotype was seen ten or more times. The rearrangement uses TRBV2 and TRBJ1-3; D is perhaps TRBD1 (6 bases). The V gene's germline CDR1 is SNHLY and CDR2 FYNNEI. The CDR3 is 16 residues long. Trimming removed 4 bases at V and 0 bases at J, with 13 bases between. The CDR3 spells CASSVQGPSSGNTIYF. The CDR3 bases are TGTGCCAGCAGTGTCCAGGGGCCTAGCTCTGGAAACACCATATATTTT.

On this clonotype itself: Just one base apart from a much larger clone, this may be a read error. This rearrangement joins TRBV5-4 to TRBJ1-1; 8 bases match TRBD1. With 2 bases clipped from V and 2 bases from J, the junction kept 11 bases outside the gene matches. The CDR3 extends over 17 amino acids. Germline CDR1 reads SGHNT; CDR2 reads YYREEE (reference sequence). The CDR3 DNA reads as TGTGCCAGCAGCTTCCTACTGGACAGGGTATGTAACACTGAAGCTTTCTTT. It is translated as CASSFLLDRVCNTEAFF.

As for this clonotype: An end of the junction does not agree with germline; a read error may underlie this. The rearrangement uses TRBV10-3 and TRBJ2-2; D is perhaps TRBD1 or TRBD2 (5 bases each). There are 16 residues in the CDR3. Per germline, CDR1 ENHRY and CDR2 SYGVKD. The CDR3 loop reads CATLGPEAGGKGELLF. The CDR3 DNA sequence: TGTGCCACCCTCGGGCCGGAGGCTGGTGGAAAAGGGGAGCTGCTTTTT.

In its sample, this clonotype was seen many times. The rearrangement joins TRBV20-1 to TRBJ1-1; the match to TRBD1 covers 11 bases. V dropped 7 bases and J dropped 5; count of bases not matched to a gene: 6. This CDR3 region has 13 residues. Germline-derived CDR1 and CDR2 are DFQATT and SNEGSKA (reference sequence). CDR3: CSVRDRGKTEAFF. In DNA form, the CDR3 reads TGCAGTGTAAGGGACAGGGGGAAAACTGAAGCTTTCTTT.

The chain is built from TRBV24-1 and TRBJ1-5; 10 nucleotides agree with TRBD1. The CDR3 covers 16 residues. Germline V gene sequence: CDR1 KGHDR, CDR2 SFDVKD. CDR3 coding DNA: TGTACCATCAGTGACCCCGGGACAGGGGTAAGTCAGCCCCAGCATTTT. The encoded protein is CTISDPGTGVSQPQHF.

This clonotype was recorded many times. The rearrangement uses TRBV10-2 and TRBJ2-2; 9 nucleotides agree with TRBD1. Looked up from germline, CDR1 is WSHSY and CDR2 is SAAADI. Losses at the gene ends were 6 bases for V and 1 base for J; bases not matched to a gene: 3. This CDR3 has 15 amino acids. The CDR3 nucleotides read TGCGCCAGCAGGGGGGACAGGGAGAACACCGGGGAGCTGTTTTTT. Its translation: CASRGDRENTGELFF.

This chain joins TRBV9 and TRBJ1-2; possible D gene TRBD1, 6 bases. Germline V lookup: CDR1 SGDLS, CDR2 YYNGEE. The CDR3 has 13 residues. Between the trimmed V and J ends, which lost 3 bases and 14 bases, there was a span of 20 bases. The CDR3 DNA reads TGTGCCAGCAGCGCTGAGACAGGTGACTTCTTTACCTTC. It is translated as CASSAETGDFFTF.

This clonotype came up a few times. J is TRBJ2-3 and V is TRBV12-3 or TRBV12-4, with D perhaps TRBD1 (6 bases). The CDR3 is made up of 12 amino acids. V lost 4 bases and J 10 bases, leaving 12 bases between the germline ends. CDR3 sequence: CASSSYRDAQYF. The CDR3 nucleotides are TGTGCCAGCAGTTCCTACAGGGATGCGCAGTATTTT.

This CDR3 is CASKTTSVTYNEQFF. In DNA, the CDR3 is TGTGCCAGCAAAACCACTAGCGTGACCTACAATGAGCAGTTCTTC. The chain combines TRBV7-2 with TRBJ2-7, with TRBD2 matching 7 bases. Matching the DNA end better, TRBJ2-1 makes the J call doubtful. The CDR3 consists of 15 residues. CDR1 SGHTA and CDR2 FQGNSA come from the germline V gene.

This clonotype was observed at least ten times. The rearrangement links TRBV11-2 to TRBJ2-7, with 12 bases aligning to TRBD2. Looked up from germline, CDR1 is SGHAT and CDR2 is FQNNGV. This CDR3 spans 16 amino acids. Germline trimming cut 5 bases from V and 7 bases from J; bases unmatched to any gene: 12. This chain's CDR3 is CASSRTSGRTLWEQYF. In nucleotides, the CDR3 is TGTGCCAGCAGCCGTACTAGCGGGAGGACCCTCTGGGAGCAGTACTTC.

This clonotype has at least ten counts. The chain uses TRBV15 and TRBJ1-4; D remains ambiguous. Germline values: CDR1 LNHNV, CDR2 YYDKDF (reference sequence). The CDR3 runs 15 residues. V was pared by 1 base and J by 7 bases, with 13 bases between. CDR3 coding DNA: TGTGCCACCAGCAGAGGAGACCCCGGAGGTGAAAAACTGTTTTTT. This encodes CATSRGDPGGEKLFF. The full variable domain, its missing parts supplied by reference TRBV15 and TRBJ1-4, is DAMVIQNPRYQVTQFGKPVTLSCSQTLNHNVMYWYQQKSSQAPKLLFHYYDKDFNNEADTPDNFQSRRPNTSFCFLDIRSPGLGDTAMYLCATSRGDPGGEKLFFGSGTQLSVL.

This clonotype was recorded at least ten times. The rearrangement joins TRBV2 to TRBJ2-7; 7 nucleotides match TRBD2. Per germline, CDR1 SNHLY and CDR2 FYNNEI. This CDR3 is 14 amino acids long. The V and J ends lost 8 bases and 2 bases, in that order; junction bases with no gene match: 9. The CDR3: CASQRDEGPYEQYF. The CDR3 DNA is TGTGCCAGCCAGCGGGACGAAGGACCCTACGAGCAGTACTTC.

This clonotype appeared a few times. The V gene is TRBV20-1, the J gene TRBJ2-3; 7 bases fit TRBD2. Germline CDR1 is DFQATT and CDR2 is SNEGSKA (reference sequence). V was pared by 0 bases and J by 5 bases, with 8 bases of the junction left unmatched. The CDR3 sequence is 15 residues long. The chain's CDR3 is CSARDQRERGDTQYF. The CDR3, as DNA: TGCAGTGCTAGAGATCAAAGGGAGCGGGGAGATACGCAGTATTTT.

The chain uses TRBV25-1 and TRBJ1-1; TRBD1 aligns across 7 bases. V was pared by 4 bases and J by 3 bases, with 5 bases of the junction left unmatched. Germline V lookup: CDR1 MGHDK, CDR2 SYGVNS. The CDR3 totals 14 residues. CDR3 coding DNA: TGTGCCAGCAGTGGGAAGGGGGCTTACACTGAAGCTTTCTTT. Its protein is CASSGKGAYTEAFF.

In this sample, this clonotype turned up once. This chain joins TRBV7-3 and TRBJ1-1; 10 positions match TRBD1. Germline CDR1 SGHTA, CDR2 FQGTGA. The trim removed 2 bases at V and 2 bases at J, leaving 8 bases unmatched. CDR3 length: 17 amino acids. In DNA form, the CDR3 reads TGTGCCAGCAGCTTATGGGAGGACAGGGGGGATAACACTGAAGCTTTCTTT. It codes for CASSLWEDRGDNTEAFF.

Notes on this clonotype: This could be a read error, since a much larger clone is one nucleotide away. V and J are TRBV7-9 and TRBJ1-4; 7 bases agree with TRBD1. The germline CDR1 and CDR2 sequences are SEHNR and FQNEAQ (reference sequence). There are 14 residues in the CDR3. This CDR3 is CASSLQGDPERLFF. DNA of the CDR3: TGTGCCAGCAGCTTACAGGGGGACCCTGAAAGACTGTTTTTT.

This clonotype was found many times. The CDR3 sequence is CASSLLYGEKLFF. The CDR3 nucleotides are TGTGCCAGCAGTTTACTGTATGGGGAAAAACTGTTTTTT. The chain employs TRBV12-3 or TRBV12-4 and TRBJ1-4; D is unclear. V was pared by 2 bases and J by 8 bases, with 9 bases between. The CDR3 is 13 residues long.

The chain couples TRBV19 to TRBJ2-2, with D perhaps TRBD2 (5 bases). Germline V gene data show CDR1 as LNHDA and CDR2 as SQIVND (reference sequence). V was trimmed by 2 bases and J by 4 bases, leaving 20 bases between them. CDR3 length: 18 residues. The CDR3, as DNA: TGTGCCAGTAGTATAAAATGGTGGAGAGGGCGAGGCACCGGGGAGCTGTTTTTT. Its translation is CASSIKWWRGRGTGELFF.

There are many counts of this clonotype. The rearrangement links TRBV12-3 or TRBV12-4 to TRBJ2-7; 8 bases are shared with TRBD1. CDR3 size: 15 residues. V lost 2 bases and J lost 3; bases outside the gene matches: 6. In DNA, the CDR3 is TGTGCCAGCAGTTTATCCGGGACAGGCAACTACGAGCAGTACTTC. This codes for CASSLSGTGNYEQYF.

Ten or more counts support this clonotype. V and J are TRBV29-1 and TRBJ1-4, with TRBD1 matching 8 bases. Per the germline V gene, CDR1 is SQVTM and CDR2 is ANQGSEA. The CDR3 sequence is 13 residues long. The ends lost 4 bases at V and 7 bases at J; junction bases unmatched: 5. The CDR3 DNA reads TGCAGCGTTGGGGCAGGGGGCCGTGAAAAACTGTTTTTT. This codes for CSVGAGGREKLFF.

The CDR3 DNA reads TGCAGTGCTAGGTCTGACAGGGTAGATGGCTACACCTTC. It specifies CSARSDRVDGYTF. This chain uses TRBV20-1 with TRBJ1-2, with 7 nucleotides matching TRBD1. The CDR3 is 13 amino acids. Trimming cost V 3 bases and J 6 bases; bases outside gene matches: 7. Looked up from germline, CDR1 is DFQATT and CDR2 is SNEGSKA (reference sequence).

The chain has TRBV3-1 and TRBJ1-3, with D hard to call. Germline CDR1 LGHDT, CDR2 YNNKEL (reference sequence). V lost 0 bases and J lost 0, with 9 bases in between. The CDR3 loop spans 16 amino acids. CDR3 in amino acids: CASSQEPIASGNTIYF. CDR3 DNA: TGTGCCAGCAGCCAAGAGCCGATAGCCTCTGGAAACACCATATATTTT.

V and J are TRBV6-2 or TRBV6-3 and TRBJ1-1; D is perhaps TRBD1 (5 bases). The CDR3 extends over 16 amino acids. Germline-derived CDR1 and CDR2 are MNHEY and SVGEGT. V gave up 2 bases and J gave up 1 base, with 14 bases separating them. This chain's CDR3 is CASSYLVGARNTEAFF. In DNA, the CDR3 is TGTGCCAGCAGTTACCTTGTTGGGGCCAGGAACACTGAAGCTTTCTTT.

This sequence joins TRBV29-1 and TRBJ1-6; D perhaps matches TRBD1 (5 bases). The CDR3 contains 13 residues. Germline CDR1 is SQVTM and CDR2 is ANQGSEA. The germline V and J ends were trimmed by 8 bases and 7 bases, with 15 bases remaining between them. The CDR3 here is CSPGGGGNSPLHF. CDR3 nucleotides: TGCAGCCCCGGGGGAGGCGGGAATTCACCCCTCCACTTT.